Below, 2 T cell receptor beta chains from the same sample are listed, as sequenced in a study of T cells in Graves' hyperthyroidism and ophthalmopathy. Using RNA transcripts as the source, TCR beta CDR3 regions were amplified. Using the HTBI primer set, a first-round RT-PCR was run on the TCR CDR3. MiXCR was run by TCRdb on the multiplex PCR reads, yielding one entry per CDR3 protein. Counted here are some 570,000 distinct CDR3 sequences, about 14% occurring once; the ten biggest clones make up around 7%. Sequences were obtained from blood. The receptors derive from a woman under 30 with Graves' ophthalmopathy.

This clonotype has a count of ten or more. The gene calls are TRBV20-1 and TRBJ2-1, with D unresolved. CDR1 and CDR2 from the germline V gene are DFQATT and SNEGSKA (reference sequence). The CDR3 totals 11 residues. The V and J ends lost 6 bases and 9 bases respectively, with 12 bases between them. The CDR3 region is CSARPVAEQFF. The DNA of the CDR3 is TGCAGTGCCCGCCCGGTCGCTGAGCAGTTCTTC.

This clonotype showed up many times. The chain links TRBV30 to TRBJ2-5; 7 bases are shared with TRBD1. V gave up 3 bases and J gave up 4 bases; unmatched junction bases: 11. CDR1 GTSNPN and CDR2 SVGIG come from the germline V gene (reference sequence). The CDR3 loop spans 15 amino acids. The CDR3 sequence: CAWSGRTGLLETQYF. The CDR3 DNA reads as TGTGCCTGGAGCGGCCGGACAGGTCTCTTAGAGACCCAGTACTTC. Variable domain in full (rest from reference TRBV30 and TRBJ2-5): SQTIHQWPATLVQPVGSPLSLECTVEGTSNPNLYWYRQAAGRGLQLLFYSVGIGQISSEVPQNLSASRPQDRQFILSSKKLLLSDSGFYLCAWSGRTGLLETQYFGPGTRLLVL.